A few counts support the clone carrying this T cell receptor (beta chain). The data are from a study of blood T cell repertoires in COVID-19. Study summary: Spain, Italy and the United States supplied samples that represented acute and convalescent COVID-19.

The J segment lost 4 bases and the V segment lost 2 bases, leaving 6 bases of the junction unmatched. Germline V gene sequence: CDR1 SGDLS, CDR2 YYNGEE. This CDR3 has 15 residues. In the original processing: Amplifying reference gene primers gave estimates of nucleated cell counts. Libraries were prepared by immunoSEQ multiplex PCR; TCRdb keeps only in-frame clonotypes and omits some of them. The D gene and trimming were derived from the DNA, and the V and J assignments and clone size from that table. The data hold 150,000 to 200,000 clones, with about 86% observed a single time. The TCR was taken from a man aged 50 to 60 with active or convalescent COVID-19. The sequenced material came from peripheral blood. The chain uses TRBV9 and TRBJ2-3; 8 nucleotides match TRBD1. CDR3 DNA: TGTGCCAGCAGCGTGCAGGGGGCGCCCGCAGATACGCAGTATTTT. Residues: CASSVQGAPADTQYF.